What follows describes a single TCR beta chain. Its target is unknown. This specimen comes from a study of T cells in localized non-small cell lung cancer. Study outcomes and limitations: Longer overall survival accompanied higher blood T cell density. The greatest T cell clonality was found in uninvolved adjacent lung (higher than in tumor). It remains possible that heterogeneity exists, since only one tumor region was sequenced. Detection in adjacent lung was observed for a median 57 of the top 100 tumor clones.

Method: immunoSEQ multiplex PCR; TCRdb's copy keeps in-frame clones and lacks some. The sample holds tens of thousands of clones, about four fifths seen once. Germline assignment: CDR1 MNHEY and CDR2 SMNVEV (reference sequence). The ends were cut back, 3 bases at V and 3 bases at J, with 20 bases in the middle. CDR3 length: 17 amino acids. The sample consisted of PBMCs, taken before any cancer treatment. The sequence came from a woman aged 35 to 69 with stage II squamous cell lung carcinoma. The chain joins TRBV27 to TRBJ1-1; a possible D gene is TRBD1 (6 bases). The CDR3 DNA reads TGTGCCAGCAGTTTGCGGCAGGCCCCCCCAGGGGACACTGAAGCTTTCTTT. This translates into CASSLRQAPPGDTEAFF.